Below are 26 T cell receptor beta chains sequenced from a single sample in a study of control samples from healthy donors and cancer patients. Only in-frame clones appear in the TCRdb table, and some are missing; sequencing was by immunoSEQ multiplex PCR. This sample has 100,000 to 150,000 clones, with around 87% found just once. The sequencing sample was made of blood. The receptors come from a man aged 35-49 years in good health.

V is TRBV7-2 and J is TRBJ1-6; the D is unclear. The germline V gene encodes CDR1 SGHTA and CDR2 FQGNSA. CDR3 length: 13 amino acids. V lost 5 bases, J lost 10 bases, and 12 bases lay in between. The CDR3 loop is CASSHFGESPLHF. The CDR3 DNA reads as TGTGCCAGCAGCCATTTCGGGGAATCACCCCTCCACTTT.

This chain links TRBV14 with TRBJ1-5, with D perhaps TRBD1 (6 bases). This CDR3 comprises 15 residues. CDR1 SGHDN and CDR2 FVKESK come from the germline V gene. Trimming removed 1 base from V and 8 bases from J, with 15 bases in between. The CDR3 here is CASSQGGQGREPQHF. CDR3 DNA: TGTGCCAGCAGCCAAGGGGGGCAGGGTCGGGAGCCCCAGCATTTT.

About this clone: Within the sample, other DNA sequences also encode this same CDR3. This sequence joins TRBV9 and TRBJ2-2; either TRBD1 or TRBD2 may supply D (5 bases each). Between the trimmed V and J ends, which lost 0 bases and 5 bases, there was a span of 8 bases. Per germline, CDR1 SGDLS and CDR2 YYNGEE. The CDR3 contains 14 residues. Here the CDR3 reads CASSVGGGTGELFF. DNA of the CDR3: TGTGCCAGCAGCGTAGGTGGGGGTACCGGGGAGCTGTTTTTT.

The chain couples TRBV5-8 to TRBJ2-6, with D unclear. The germline V gene has CDR1 SGHTS and CDR2 YDEGEE. This CDR3 is built from 16 residues. V was pared by 0 bases and J by 1 base, with 8 bases between. CDR3 protein: CASSLGRSSGANVLTF. The CDR3 bases are TGTGCCAGCAGCTTGGGGCGGAGTTCTGGGGCCAACGTCCTGACTTTC.

The chain joins TRBV30 to TRBJ1-4; D is ambiguous. The CDR3 is 16 residues long. CDR1 is GTSNPN, CDR2 SVGIG, per germline (reference sequence). V gave up 0 bases and J gave up 4 bases, with 15 bases separating them. This CDR3 reads CAWSVKNTDYNEKLFF. DNA of the CDR3: TGTGCCTGGAGTGTAAAAAATACGGACTATAATGAAAAACTGTTTTTT.

The chain combines TRBV7-2 with TRBJ1-1, with D possibly TRBD1 on 6 matching bases. CDR1 SGHTA and CDR2 FQGNSA come from the germline V gene. V was clipped by 5 bases and J by 4 bases, with 20 bases between them. This CDR3 has 16 amino acids. The CDR3 loop is CASSQTGLGIGTEAFF. In DNA form, the CDR3 reads TGTGCCAGCAGCCAAACAGGGCTTGGGATCGGCACTGAAGCTTTCTTT.

The chain is built from TRBV29-1 and TRBJ1-2; tentatively, D is TRBD1 (5 bases). CDR3 length equals 14 residues. V lost 3 bases and J 3 bases, leaving 14 bases between the germline ends. CDR1 is SQVTM and CDR2 is ANQGSEA in the germline V gene. The CDR3 sequence is CSVEFQGPYYGYTF. The CDR3 region has the DNA TGCAGCGTTGAGTTTCAGGGCCCCTACTATGGCTACACCTTC.

On this clone itself: Compared with germline, one end of the junction differs, possibly owing to a read error. This chain links TRBV29-1 with TRBJ1-1; 8 bases are shared with TRBD1. The germline V gene encodes CDR1 SQVTM and CDR2 ANQGSEA. The CDR3 is 15 residues long. CDR3 region: CSGEQGGPMGTEAFF. In DNA, the CDR3 is TGCAGCGGTGAACAGGGGGGCCCGATGGGCACTGAAGCTTTCTTT.

This clone was recorded a few times. This rearrangement joins TRBV19 to TRBJ2-1, with 9 positions matching TRBD2. Germline trimming cut 8 bases from V and 4 bases from J; bases unmatched to any gene: 15. Germline CDR1 LNHDA, CDR2 SQIVND (reference sequence). The CDR3 loop spans 17 amino acids. CDR3 region: CASGWERRGGRYNEQFF. The CDR3 nucleotides are TGTGCCAGTGGATGGGAGCGGCGGGGGGGCCGATACAATGAGCAGTTCTTC.

The rearrangement uses TRBV6-5 and TRBJ1-6; D remains unclear. The ends were cut back, 0 bases at V and 9 bases at J, with 12 bases in the middle. The CDR3 runs 15 residues. The V gene's germline CDR1 is MNHEY and CDR2 SVGAGI. The CDR3 sequence is CASSYSSRNRSPLHF. The CDR3 DNA sequence: TGTGCCAGCAGTTACTCGAGCAGGAATCGTTCACCCCTCCACTTT.

The V and J genes are TRBV25-1 and TRBJ2-7, with TRBD1 matching over 8 bases. The CDR3 runs to 15 residues. CDR1 is MGHDK and CDR2 is SYGVNS in the germline V gene. Unmatched junction bases numbered 6, after V lost 1 base and J lost 4 bases. In nucleotides, the CDR3 is TGTGCCAGCAGTGAATCCAACAGGGGGACGTACGAGCAGTACTTC. It translates to CASSESNRGTYEQYF.

The gene calls are TRBV11-3 and TRBJ1-5; no clear D gene. V lost 0 bases to trimming and J lost 0 bases, with 6 bases between them. The germline V gene has CDR1 SGHNT and CDR2 YENEEA. This CDR3 spans 15 amino acids. The CDR3 coding sequence is TGTGCCAGCAGCTTAGATGGGTATAGCAATCAGCCCCAGCATTTT. Protein sequence: CASSLDGYSNQPQHF.

The V and J genes are TRBV18 and TRBJ1-1, with TRBD1 identical over 7 bases. CDR1 is KGHSH, CDR2 LQKENI, per germline. Germline trimming cut 3 bases from V and 4 bases from J; bases unmatched to any gene: 5. The length of the CDR3 is 14 residues. The CDR3 DNA reads as TGTGCCAGCTCACCGGCCAGGGGGGGCACTGAAGCTTTCTTT. Its translation: CASSPARGGTEAFF.

This chain links TRBV6-6 with TRBJ1-1; 10 positions agree with TRBD1. Germline loops: CDR1 MNHNY, CDR2 SVGAGI (reference sequence). V lost 9 bases, J lost 5 bases, and 6 bases stayed unmatched. The CDR3 covers 13 residues. The CDR3 nucleotides read TGTGCCAGTCCCCGGGACAGGGGAACTGAAGCTTTCTTT. Its translation is CASPRDRGTEAFF.

The J gene is TRBJ1-3, the V gene TRBV3-1 (or the pseudogene TRBV3-2); possible D gene TRBD1, 5 bases. CDR1 LGHDT and CDR2 YNNKEL come from the germline V gene (reference sequence). V lost 3 bases, J lost 0 bases, and 12 bases lay in between. The CDR3 loop spans 16 amino acids. The CDR3 nucleotides are TGTGCCAGCAGCCAGATGCAGGGAGGCTCTGGAAACACCATATATTTT. It yields the protein CASSQMQGGSGNTIYF.

J is TRBJ2-7 and V is TRBV7-2; the D is unclear. Trimming pared 0 bases from V and 5 bases from J, leaving 14 bases between. CDR1 and CDR2 from the germline V gene are SGHTA and FQGNSA. The CDR3 spans 15 residues. Here the CDR3 reads CASSLAHQQIHEQYF. In DNA form, the CDR3 reads TGTGCCAGCAGCTTAGCTCACCAGCAAATCCACGAGCAGTACTTC.

The chain carries TRBV11-2 and TRBJ1-2, with 9 bases that match TRBD1. This CDR3 is built from 14 residues. V dropped 5 bases and J dropped 1; count of bases not matched to a gene: 2. The germline gives CDR1 SGHAT, CDR2 FQNNGV. The CDR3 is CASSRGQGNYGYTF. CDR3 sequence (DNA): TGTGCCAGCAGCCGGGGACAGGGTAACTATGGCTACACCTTC.

V and J are TRBV7-8 and TRBJ2-7; 7 bases are a match to TRBD1. Losses at the gene ends were 5 bases for V and 12 bases for J; bases not matched to a gene: 10. CDR3 size: 12 residues. The germline CDR1 and CDR2 sequences are SGHVS and FQNEAQ. CDR3 loop: CASSPTGWPGYF. CDR3 coding DNA: TGTGCCAGCAGCCCGACAGGGTGGCCGGGGTACTTC.

V gene TRBV19 combines with J gene TRBJ1-2, with a possible D match to TRBD1 (5 bases). Germline V gene sequence: CDR1 LNHDA, CDR2 SQIVND (reference sequence). The CDR3 is made up of 17 amino acids. Trimming stripped 3 bases from V and 0 bases from J, with 17 bases between. The CDR3 sequence: CASSITGTATANYGYTF. The CDR3 DNA follows: TGTGCCAGTAGTATTACGGGGACGGCCACTGCTAACTATGGCTACACCTTC. Using reference TRBV19 and TRBJ1-2 for the parts outside the CDR3, the full variable domain is DGGITQSPKYLFRKEGQNVTLSCEQNLNHDAMYWYRQDPGQGLRLIYYSQIVNDFQKGDIAEGYSVSREKKESFPLTVTSAQKNPTAFYLCASSITGTATANYGYTFGSGTRLTVV.

The genes are TRBV19 and TRBJ2-3; TRBD2 matches at 7 bases. V was clipped by 7 bases and J by 0 bases; unmatched bases: 4. The germline CDR1 and CDR2 sequences are LNHDA and SQIVND (reference sequence). There are 14 residues in the CDR3. CDR3 sequence reads: CASTSGPSTDTQYF. CDR3 sequence (DNA): TGTGCCAGTACTAGCGGACCTAGCACAGATACGCAGTATTTT. Drawing the rest from reference TRBV19 and TRBJ2-3, the complete variable domain is DGGITQSPKYLFRKEGQNVTLSCEQNLNHDAMYWYRQDPGQGLRLIYYSQIVNDFQKGDIAEGYSVSREKKESFPLTVTSAQKNPTAFYLCASTSGPSTDTQYFGPGTRLTVL.

The J gene is TRBJ2-5, the V gene TRBV2; 8 bases match TRBD1. This CDR3 has 14 residues. V shed 3 bases and J 5 bases; nucleotides not matched to a gene: 5. Germline V gives CDR1 SNHLY, CDR2 FYNNEI. The CDR3 nucleotides are TGTGCCAGCAGTGACCCTGACAGGGGCGAGACCCAGTACTTC. This sequence encodes CASSDPDRGETQYF.

V and J are TRBV6-6 and TRBJ2-7, with 9 positions matching TRBD1. Germline V gene data show CDR1 as MNHNY and CDR2 as SVGAGI (reference sequence). This CDR3 has 15 amino acids. The V segment lost 6 bases and the J segment 2 bases; nucleotides outside the gene matches: 8. CDR3 sequence reads: CASRDFRDRAYEQYF. The CDR3 region has the DNA TGTGCCAGCAGAGACTTCCGGGACAGGGCCTACGAGCAGTACTTC.

V usage is TRBV13 and J usage is TRBJ2-1, with D perhaps matching TRBD1 or TRBD2 (5 bases each). This CDR3 contains 16 residues. V was cut by 2 bases and J by 6 bases, with 17 bases left in between. Germline loops: CDR1 PRHDT, CDR2 FYEKMQ (reference sequence). The CDR3 spells CASSLRGGLPPNEQFF. CDR3 sequence (DNA): TGTGCCAGCAGCTTAAGGGGCGGACTCCCTCCCAATGAGCAGTTCTTC.

V usage is TRBV27 and J usage is TRBJ1-5; no firm D call. Germline assignment: CDR1 MNHEY and CDR2 SMNVEV (reference sequence). The CDR3 is 15 residues long. With 3 bases removed from V and 0 bases from J, the gap between germline ends came to 9 bases. This CDR3 reads CASSLSYYSNQPQHF. CDR3 DNA: TGTGCCAGCAGTTTGTCCTATTATAGCAATCAGCCCCAGCATTTT.

The J gene is TRBJ1-6, the V gene TRBV6-1; 10 positions match TRBD1. This CDR3 has 15 amino acids. CDR1 and CDR2 from the germline V gene are MNHNS and SASEGT. The V segment lost 3 bases and the J segment 7 bases; nucleotides outside the gene matches: 3. The CDR3: CASSDGQGVNSPLHF. The CDR3 region has the DNA TGTGCCAGCAGTGATGGACAGGGGGTAAATTCACCCCTCCACTTT.

This chain uses TRBV7-2 with TRBJ2-5, with TRBD2 matching 10 bases. V trimming: 7 bases; J trimming: 5 bases; junction bases outside the gene matches: 16. In germline, CDR1 is SGHTA, CDR2 FQGNSA. This CDR3 comprises 17 residues. The CDR3 DNA reads as TGTGCCAGCACCCATTCAGGGCTAGCGGGGGCGAGGGAGACCCAGTACTTC. This translates into CASTHSGLAGARETQYF. Looking up the rest from reference TRBV7-2 and TRBJ2-5 gives the full variable domain: GAGVSQSPSNKVTEKGKDVELRCDPISGHTALYWYRQSLGQGLEFLIYFQGNSAPDKSGLPSDRFSAERTGGSVSTLTIQRTQQEDSAVYLCASTHSGLAGARETQYFGPGTRLLVL.